Listed here is a single TCR beta chain. The target of this receptor is not known. No much larger clone exists at a distance of one base, and base qualities are not known. Taken from cysteine to phenylalanine, the CDR3 has 17 residues. Left in the record is the CDR3 DNA by itself, 51 bases read in frame from the first base. The junction carries 18 bases between V and J, which are trimmed by 5 bases and 0 bases respectively. According to the germline V gene (reference sequence), CDR1 reads LNHNV and CDR2 reads YYDKDF. In the prospective study, participants were about 18 to 95 years old, resided in about two dozen geographic areas of the United States, and were enrolled through a virtual design. Cohort assignment in the prospective study relied on participant-reported clinical history from a screening survey and a study questionnaire. In the prospective study, mobile phlebotomists collected whole blood, serum and a nasopharyngeal or oropharyngeal swab from each participant. Participants in the prospective study had the option to provide additional blood draws and questionnaires over an approximately 2-month period. Before DNA extraction, prospective study blood samples were shipped either frozen or at room temperature.

The data derive from a study of blood T cell repertoires in COVID-19 (TCRdb year 2020). With respect to the entire study: The collaborator samples originated in the United States, Italy and Spain and spanned the acute and convalescent phases of COVID-19. The repertoires were released in a freely available public database meant as a resource for research on the immune response to SARS-CoV-2. Samples came from the ongoing ImmuneRACE study (first 160 participants) plus 1,254 subjects from 6 global collaborators. Sample metadata almost always included a de-identified subject ID, COVID-19 status, age in years and sex. The material from the prospective study consisted of cDNA or gDNA derived from T cells, B-cell-depleted T cells, or PBMCs. The dataset comprised deeply sampled blood TCRbeta repertoires from subjects exposed to, actively infected with, or recovered from COVID-19. Where available, HLA class I and class II types were taken from metadata supplied by the sample provider and were not determined by assay-based typing.

The immunoSEQ Assay, a bias-controlled multiplex PCR, was used to amplify TCRbeta CDR3 regions from genomic DNA. The authors processed their data as follows. The number of nucleated cells in each sample was estimated by amplification of reference gene primers within the assay. To quantify the absolute abundance of each unique TCRbeta CDR3 rearrangement, sequence reads were collapsed and filtered. For each sample, productive Simpson clonality was calculated as the square root of Simpson's diversity index across productive rearrangements. TCRdb took this table from immuneACCESS and kept in-frame rearrangements with V and J called. Such tables lack part of the clones; where checked against another copy, unresolved V genes explain under half of the gap, and the rest is unexplained. D and trimming come from the DNA, and the V and J calls and clone size come from that table. This sample is represented by around 250,000 clones; around 89% of them were singletons. Clones ranked in the top ten supply 0.95% to 1.5% of the sample.

The study at large found these results: The quantity of clinical and demographic metadata differed by source and by participant and was supplied without curation.

The rearrangement combines TRBV15 with TRBJ2-3; a confident D gene designation cannot be given. This TCR was recovered from a woman between 35 and 50 years old with acute COVID-19. The specimen sequenced was PBMCs or T cells enriched from blood (not recorded which). The nucleotide sequence reads as follows: TGTGCCACCAGCGTCTCAAACCCACTCCTTAGCACAGATACGCAGTATTTT. It specifies CATSVSNPLLSTDTQYF. The entire variable domain, with the stretches around the CDR3 drawn from the reference TRBV15 and TRBJ2-3 proteins, is DAMVIQNPRYQVTQFGKPVTLSCSQTLNHNVMYWYQQKSSQAPKLLFHYYDKDFNNEADTPDNFQSRRPNTSFCFLDIRSPGLGDTAMYLCATSVSNPLLSTDTQYFGPGTRLTVL.